This T cell receptor beta chain comes out of a study of T-cell memory formation after mild COVID-19. Study outcomes and limitations: Contracting clones from day 15 to 85 had balanced CD4/CD8; later expanders favoured CD4+.

The CDR3 totals 17 residues. CDR1 and CDR2 (germline): SGHRS, YFSETQ. With V trimmed by 0 bases and J by 6 bases, 10 bases remained unmatched. This clonotype was counted between two and nine times. The antigen is not known. UMIs and sample barcodes were carried by the TCR alpha and TCR beta cDNA libraries that 5'RACE produced using constant-segment primers. TCRdb ran MiXCR on the 5' RACE reads and lists one entry per CDR3 protein. The sample shows 190,000 or so distinct CDR3 sequences, 27% of them seen only once. The receptor was derived from an adult woman who had mild COVID-19 (a few samples of this study predate the infection). Cell type and time point are not known. This chain uses TRBV5-1 with TRBJ2-1; 9 bases align to TRBD1. The sequencing sample was made of PBMCs or a T cell subset sorted from them (not recorded which). In DNA form, the CDR3 reads TGCGCCAGCAGCTTGGTCCCCGGGACAGGGTACCCCAATGAGCAGTTCTTC. It is translated as CASSLVPGTGYPNEQFF.